This T cell receptor (beta chain) is from a study of TIL therapy for anti-PD-1-resistant metastatic lung cancer. This was the immunoSEQ v3 assay. Survey-level samples got approximately 2 million read pairs; deep-level samples got 5-6 million. Sequencing used immunoSEQ multiplex PCR; TCRdb keeps in-frame clones, though not all of them. In the table there are more than 9,000 clones, 65% to 80% of which are singletons. General study results and limits: TIL cultures after expansion showed higher clonality and lower diversity than baseline tumor (median 6% vs 31%).

In the case of this clone: Its antigen is not identified.

Time point noted: pre-treatment sample, taken before nivolumab and TIL therapy. Pleural nodules or supraclavicular lymph nodes made up most of the excised metastases sampled. This TCR derives from a person between 30 and 80 years old with non-small cell lung cancer. This specimen consisted of tumor tissue, obtained at baseline.

CDR3 in DNA: TGTGCCAGCAGCGACAGTTCCGGGACAGGGAGTGAAAAACTGTTTTTT. Encoded protein: CASSDSSGTGSEKLFF. The chain carries TRBV7-9 and TRBJ1-4; TRBD1 matches at 9 bases. The CDR3 covers 16 residues. Trimming at V came to 5 bases and at J to 7 bases, leaving 11 bases not matched to a gene. Looked up from germline, CDR1 is SEHNR and CDR2 is FQNEAQ (reference sequence).